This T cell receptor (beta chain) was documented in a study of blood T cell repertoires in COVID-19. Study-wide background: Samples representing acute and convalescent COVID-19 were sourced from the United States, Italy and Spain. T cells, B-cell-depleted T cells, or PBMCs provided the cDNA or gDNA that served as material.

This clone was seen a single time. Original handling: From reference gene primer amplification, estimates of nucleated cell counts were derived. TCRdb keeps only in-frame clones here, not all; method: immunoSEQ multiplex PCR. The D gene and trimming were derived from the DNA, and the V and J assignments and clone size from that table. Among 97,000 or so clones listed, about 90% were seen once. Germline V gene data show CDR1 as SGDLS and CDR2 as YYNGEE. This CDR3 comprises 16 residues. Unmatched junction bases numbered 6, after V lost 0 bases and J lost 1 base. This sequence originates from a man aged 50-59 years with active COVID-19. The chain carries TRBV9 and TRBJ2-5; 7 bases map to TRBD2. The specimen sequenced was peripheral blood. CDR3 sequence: CASSVAPLAVQETQYF. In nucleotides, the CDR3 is TGTGCCAGCAGCGTAGCCCCTCTAGCGGTCCAAGAGACCCAGTACTTC.